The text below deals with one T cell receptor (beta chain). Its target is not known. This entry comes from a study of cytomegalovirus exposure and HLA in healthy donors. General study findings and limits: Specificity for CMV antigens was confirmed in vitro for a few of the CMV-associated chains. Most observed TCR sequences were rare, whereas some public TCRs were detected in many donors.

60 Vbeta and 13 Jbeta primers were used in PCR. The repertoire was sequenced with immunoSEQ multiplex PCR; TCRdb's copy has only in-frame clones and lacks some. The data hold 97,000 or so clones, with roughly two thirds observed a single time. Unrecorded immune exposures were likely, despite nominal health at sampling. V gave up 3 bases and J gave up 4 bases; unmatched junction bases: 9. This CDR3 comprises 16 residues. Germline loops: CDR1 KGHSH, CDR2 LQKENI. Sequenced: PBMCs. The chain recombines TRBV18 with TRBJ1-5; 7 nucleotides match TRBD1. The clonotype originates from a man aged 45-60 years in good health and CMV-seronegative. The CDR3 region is CASSPSGTETNQPQHF. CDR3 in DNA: TGTGCCAGCTCACCGTCAGGGACAGAGACTAATCAGCCCCAGCATTTT.